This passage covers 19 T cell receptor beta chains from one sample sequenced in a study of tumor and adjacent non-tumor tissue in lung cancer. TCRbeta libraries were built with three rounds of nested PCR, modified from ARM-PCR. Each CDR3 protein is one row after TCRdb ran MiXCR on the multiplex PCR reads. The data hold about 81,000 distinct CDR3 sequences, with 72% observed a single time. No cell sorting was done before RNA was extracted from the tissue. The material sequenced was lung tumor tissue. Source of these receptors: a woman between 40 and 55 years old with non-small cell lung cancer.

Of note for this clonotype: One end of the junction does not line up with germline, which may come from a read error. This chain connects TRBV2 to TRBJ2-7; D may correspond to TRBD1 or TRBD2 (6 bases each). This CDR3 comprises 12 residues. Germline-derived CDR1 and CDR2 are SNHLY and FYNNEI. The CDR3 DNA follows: TGTGTCACTAGAGGGGGGTCTTACGAGCAGTGCTTC. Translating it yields CVTRGGSYEQCF.

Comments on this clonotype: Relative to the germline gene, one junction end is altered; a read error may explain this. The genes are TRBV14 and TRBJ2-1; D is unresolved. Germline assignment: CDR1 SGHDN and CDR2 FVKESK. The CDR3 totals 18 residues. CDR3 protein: CASSQDLTARLSYIEQFF. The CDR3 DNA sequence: TGTGCCAGCAGCCAAGATCTAACCGCTAGGTTATCCTACATTGAGCAGTTCTTC.

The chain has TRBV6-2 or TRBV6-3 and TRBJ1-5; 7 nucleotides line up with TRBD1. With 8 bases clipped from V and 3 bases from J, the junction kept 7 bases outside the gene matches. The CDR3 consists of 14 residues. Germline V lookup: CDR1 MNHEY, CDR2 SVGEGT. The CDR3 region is CASESGGVNQPQHF. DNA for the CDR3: TGTGCCAGCGAGTCAGGGGGTGTCAATCAGCCCCAGCATTTT.

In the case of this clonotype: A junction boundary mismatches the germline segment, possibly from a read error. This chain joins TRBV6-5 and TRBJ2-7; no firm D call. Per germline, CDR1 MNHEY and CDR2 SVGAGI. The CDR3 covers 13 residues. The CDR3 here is CASSSTASYEQYF. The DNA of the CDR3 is TGTGCCAGTAGTTCGACGGCTTCATACGAGCAGTACTTC.

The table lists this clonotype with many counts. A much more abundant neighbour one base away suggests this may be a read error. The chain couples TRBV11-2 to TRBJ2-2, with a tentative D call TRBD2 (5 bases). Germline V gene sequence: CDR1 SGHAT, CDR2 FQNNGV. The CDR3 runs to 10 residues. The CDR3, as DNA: TGTGCCAACAGCGGAAGGGAGCTGTTTTTT. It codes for CANSGRELFF.

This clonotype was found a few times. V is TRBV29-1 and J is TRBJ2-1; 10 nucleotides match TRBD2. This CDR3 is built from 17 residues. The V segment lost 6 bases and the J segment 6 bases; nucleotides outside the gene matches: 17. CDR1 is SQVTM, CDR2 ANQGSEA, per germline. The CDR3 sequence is CSVRGEAGGPVVNEQFF. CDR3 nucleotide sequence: TGCAGCGTGCGAGGGGAAGCGGGAGGGCCCGTCGTCAATGAGCAGTTCTTC.

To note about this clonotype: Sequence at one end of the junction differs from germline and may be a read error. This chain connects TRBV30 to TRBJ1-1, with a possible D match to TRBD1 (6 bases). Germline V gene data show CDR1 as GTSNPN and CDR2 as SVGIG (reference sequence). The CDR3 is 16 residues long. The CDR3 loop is CVWRHGGSRGLNEAFF. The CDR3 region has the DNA TGTGTCTGGAGGCATGGGGGCAGCAGGGGCCTCAATGAAGCTTTCTTT.

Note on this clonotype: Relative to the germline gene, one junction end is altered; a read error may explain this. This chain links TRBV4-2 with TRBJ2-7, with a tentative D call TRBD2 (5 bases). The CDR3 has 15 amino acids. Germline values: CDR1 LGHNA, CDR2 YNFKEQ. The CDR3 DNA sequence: TGTGTCAGCAGCCAAGAACTGAGGGCTCTTGGGGAGCACTACTTC. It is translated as CVSSQELRALGEHYF.

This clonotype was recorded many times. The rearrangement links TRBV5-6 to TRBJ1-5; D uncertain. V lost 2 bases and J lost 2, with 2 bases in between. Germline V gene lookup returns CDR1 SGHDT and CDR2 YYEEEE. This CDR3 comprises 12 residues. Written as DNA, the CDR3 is TGTGCCAGCAGCTTCGGCAATCAGCCCCAGCATTTT. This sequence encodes CASSFGNQPQHF.

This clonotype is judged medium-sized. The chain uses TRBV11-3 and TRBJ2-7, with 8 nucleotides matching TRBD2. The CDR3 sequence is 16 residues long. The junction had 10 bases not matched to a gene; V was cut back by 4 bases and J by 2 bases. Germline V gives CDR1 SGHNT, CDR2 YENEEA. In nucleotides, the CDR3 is TGTGCCAGCAGCTCCTCTCTTCGGGGGGGGACCTACGAGCAGTACTTC. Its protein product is CASSSSLRGGTYEQYF. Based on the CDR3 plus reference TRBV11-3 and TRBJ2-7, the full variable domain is EAGVVQSPRYKIIEKKQPVAFWCNPISGHNTLYWYLQNLGQGPELLIRYENEEAVDDSQLPKDRFSAERLKGVDSTLKIQPAELGDSAVYLCASSSSLRGGTYEQYFGPGTRLTVT.

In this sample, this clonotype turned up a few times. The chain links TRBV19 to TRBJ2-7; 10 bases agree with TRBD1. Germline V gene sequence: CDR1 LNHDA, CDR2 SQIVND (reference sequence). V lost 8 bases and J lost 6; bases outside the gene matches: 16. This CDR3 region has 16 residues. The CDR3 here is CASSSSGTGVLFEQYF. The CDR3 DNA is TGTGCCAGTTCTTCGTCAGGGACAGGGGTATTATTCGAGCAGTACTTC.

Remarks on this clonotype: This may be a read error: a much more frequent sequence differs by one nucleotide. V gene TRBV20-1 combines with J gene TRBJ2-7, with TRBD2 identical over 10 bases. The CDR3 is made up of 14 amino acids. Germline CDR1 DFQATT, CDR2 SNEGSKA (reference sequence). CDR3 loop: CSAAPSGRAYEQCF. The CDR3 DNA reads TGCAGTGCTGCCCCAAGCGGGAGGGCCTACGAGCAGTGCTTC.

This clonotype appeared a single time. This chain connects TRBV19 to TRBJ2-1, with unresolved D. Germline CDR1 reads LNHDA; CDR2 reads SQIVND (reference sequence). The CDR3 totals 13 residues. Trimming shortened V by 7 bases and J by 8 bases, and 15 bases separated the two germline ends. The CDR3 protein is CASTLLGYDEQFF. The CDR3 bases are TGTGCCAGTACTCTATTGGGGTACGATGAGCAGTTCTTC.

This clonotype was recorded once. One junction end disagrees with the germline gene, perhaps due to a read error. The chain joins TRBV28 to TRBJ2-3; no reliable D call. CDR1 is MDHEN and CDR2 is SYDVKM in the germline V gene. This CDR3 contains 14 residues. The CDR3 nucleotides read TGTGCCAGCTGTTTAACCAGACCCACGGATACGCAGTATTTT. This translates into CASCLTRPTDTQYF.

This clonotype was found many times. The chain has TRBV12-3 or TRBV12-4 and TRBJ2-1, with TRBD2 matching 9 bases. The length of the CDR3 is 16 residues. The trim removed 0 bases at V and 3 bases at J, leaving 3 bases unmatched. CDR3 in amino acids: CASSLAGTSSYNEQFF. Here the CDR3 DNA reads TGTGCCAGCAGTTTAGCCGGGACTAGCAGCTACAATGAGCAGTTCTTC.

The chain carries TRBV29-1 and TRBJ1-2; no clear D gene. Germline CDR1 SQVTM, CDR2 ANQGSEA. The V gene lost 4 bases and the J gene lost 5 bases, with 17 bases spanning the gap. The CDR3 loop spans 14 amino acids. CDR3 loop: CSVAPLRASYGYTF. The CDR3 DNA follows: TGCAGCGTTGCCCCCCTGAGGGCTTCATATGGCTACACCTTC.

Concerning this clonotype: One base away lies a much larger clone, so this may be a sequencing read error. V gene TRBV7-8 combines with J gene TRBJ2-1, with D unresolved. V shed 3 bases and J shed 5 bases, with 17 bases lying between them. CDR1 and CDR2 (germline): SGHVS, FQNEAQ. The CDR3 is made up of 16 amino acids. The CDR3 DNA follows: TGTGCCAGCAGCTTTGGTCCGTCGGAGAACGACAATGAGCAGTTCTTC. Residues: CASSFGPSENDNEQFF.

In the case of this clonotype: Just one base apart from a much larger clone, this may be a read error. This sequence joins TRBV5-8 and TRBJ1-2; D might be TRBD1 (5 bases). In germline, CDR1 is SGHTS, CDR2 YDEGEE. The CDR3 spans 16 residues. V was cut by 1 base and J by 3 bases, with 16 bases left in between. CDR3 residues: CASSLSLGVGDYGYTF. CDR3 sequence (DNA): TGTGCCAGCAGCTTGAGCTTAGGTGTAGGGGACTATGGCTACACCTTC.

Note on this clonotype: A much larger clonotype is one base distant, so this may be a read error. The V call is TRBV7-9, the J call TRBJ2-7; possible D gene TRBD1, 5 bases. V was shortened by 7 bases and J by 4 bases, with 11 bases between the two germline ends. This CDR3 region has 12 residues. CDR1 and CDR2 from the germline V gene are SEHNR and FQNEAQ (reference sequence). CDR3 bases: TGTGCCAGCACCACAAGGGGTTACGAGCAGTACTTC. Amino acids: CASTTRGYEQYF.